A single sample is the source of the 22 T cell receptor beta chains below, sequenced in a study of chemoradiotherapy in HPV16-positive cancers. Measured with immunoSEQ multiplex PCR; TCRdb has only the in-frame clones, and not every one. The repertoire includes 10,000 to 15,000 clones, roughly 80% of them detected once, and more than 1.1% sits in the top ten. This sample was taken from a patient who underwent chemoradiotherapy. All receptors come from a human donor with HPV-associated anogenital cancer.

In nucleotides, the CDR3 is TGTGCCAGCAGCTCGGACTGGAACACTGAAGCTTTCTTT. Residues: CASSSDWNTEAFF. This chain connects TRBV11-2 to TRBJ1-1, with D uncertain. Per germline, CDR1 SGHAT and CDR2 FQNNGV. CDR3 length equals 13 residues. The germline V and J ends were trimmed by 4 bases and 1 base, with 7 bases remaining between them.

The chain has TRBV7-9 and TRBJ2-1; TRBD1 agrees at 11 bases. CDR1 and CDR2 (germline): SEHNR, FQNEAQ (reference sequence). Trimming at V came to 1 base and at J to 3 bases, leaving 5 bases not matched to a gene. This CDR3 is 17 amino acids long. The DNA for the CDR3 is TGTGCCAGCAGCTTAGGTCTGGACAGGGGGCTCTACAATGAGCAGTTCTTC. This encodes CASSLGLDRGLYNEQFF.

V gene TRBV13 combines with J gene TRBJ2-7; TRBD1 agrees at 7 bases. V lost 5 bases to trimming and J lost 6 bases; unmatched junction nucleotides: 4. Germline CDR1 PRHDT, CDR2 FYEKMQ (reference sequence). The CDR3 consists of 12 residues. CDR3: CASSNNRGEQYF. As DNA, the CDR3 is TGTGCCAGCAGCAATAACAGGGGCGAGCAGTACTTC.

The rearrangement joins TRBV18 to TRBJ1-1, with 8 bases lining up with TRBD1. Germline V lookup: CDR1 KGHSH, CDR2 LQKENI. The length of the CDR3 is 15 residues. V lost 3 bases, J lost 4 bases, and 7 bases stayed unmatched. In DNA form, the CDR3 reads TGTGCCAGCTCACCTGAGACAGGGGCGGCCACTGAAGCTTTCTTT. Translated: CASSPETGAATEAFF.

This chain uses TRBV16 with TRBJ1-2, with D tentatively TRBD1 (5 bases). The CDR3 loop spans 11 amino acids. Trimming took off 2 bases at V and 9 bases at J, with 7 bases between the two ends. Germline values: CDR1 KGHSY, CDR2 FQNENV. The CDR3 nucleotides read TGTGCCAGCAGCCAAAGACAGAGCTACACCTTC. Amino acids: CASSQRQSYTF.

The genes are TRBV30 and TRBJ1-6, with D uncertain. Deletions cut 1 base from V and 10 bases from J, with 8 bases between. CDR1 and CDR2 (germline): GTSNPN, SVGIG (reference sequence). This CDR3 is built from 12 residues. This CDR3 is CAWSDVGSPLHF. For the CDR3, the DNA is TGTGCCTGGAGTGACGTCGGGTCACCCCTCCACTTT.

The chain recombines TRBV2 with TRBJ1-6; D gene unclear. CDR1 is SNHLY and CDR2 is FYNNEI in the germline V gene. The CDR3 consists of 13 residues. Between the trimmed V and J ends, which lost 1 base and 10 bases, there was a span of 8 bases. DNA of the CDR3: TGTGCCAGCAGTGAAGAAGCAGTCTCACCCCTCCACTTT. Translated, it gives CASSEEAVSPLHF.

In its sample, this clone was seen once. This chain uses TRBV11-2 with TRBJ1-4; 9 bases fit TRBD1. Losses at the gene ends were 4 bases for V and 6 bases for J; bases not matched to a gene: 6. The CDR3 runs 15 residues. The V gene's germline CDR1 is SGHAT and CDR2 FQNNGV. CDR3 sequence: CASSSPGQGDEKLFF. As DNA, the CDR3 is TGTGCCAGCAGCTCACCGGGACAGGGCGATGAAAAACTGTTTTTT.

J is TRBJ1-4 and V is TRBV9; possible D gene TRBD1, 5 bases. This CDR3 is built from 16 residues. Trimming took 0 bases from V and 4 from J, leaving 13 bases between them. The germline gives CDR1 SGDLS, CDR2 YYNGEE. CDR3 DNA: TGTGCCAGCAGCGTAGGTGGGGACGGAAATAATGAAAAACTGTTTTTT. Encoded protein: CASSVGGDGNNEKLFF.

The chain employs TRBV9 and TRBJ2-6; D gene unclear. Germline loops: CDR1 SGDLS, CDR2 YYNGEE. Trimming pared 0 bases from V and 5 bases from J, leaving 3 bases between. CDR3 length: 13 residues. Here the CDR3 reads CASSVGWANVLTF. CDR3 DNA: TGTGCCAGCAGCGTAGGGTGGGCCAACGTCCTGACTTTC.

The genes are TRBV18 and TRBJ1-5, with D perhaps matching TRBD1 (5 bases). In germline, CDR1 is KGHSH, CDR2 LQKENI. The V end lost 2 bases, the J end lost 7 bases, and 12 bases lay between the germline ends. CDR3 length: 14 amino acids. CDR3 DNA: TGTGCCAGCTCACCAGGGGGAGTGGGCCAGCCCCAGCATTTT. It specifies CASSPGGVGQPQHF.

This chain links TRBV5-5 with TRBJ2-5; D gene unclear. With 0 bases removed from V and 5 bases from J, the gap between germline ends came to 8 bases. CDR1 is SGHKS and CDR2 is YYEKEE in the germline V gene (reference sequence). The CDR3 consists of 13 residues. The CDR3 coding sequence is TGTGCCAGCAGCTTGGTCGGTAGGGAGACCCAGTACTTC. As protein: CASSLVGRETQYF.

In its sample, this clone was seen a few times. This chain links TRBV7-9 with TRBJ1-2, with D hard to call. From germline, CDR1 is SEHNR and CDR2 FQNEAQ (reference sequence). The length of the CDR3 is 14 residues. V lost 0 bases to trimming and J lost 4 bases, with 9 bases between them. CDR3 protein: CASSLAMGPYGYTF. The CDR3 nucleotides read TGTGCCAGCAGCTTAGCGATGGGTCCCTATGGCTACACCTTC.

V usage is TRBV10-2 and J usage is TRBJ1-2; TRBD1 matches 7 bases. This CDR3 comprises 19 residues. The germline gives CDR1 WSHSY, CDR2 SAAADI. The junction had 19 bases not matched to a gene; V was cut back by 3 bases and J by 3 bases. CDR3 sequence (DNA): TGCGCCAGCAGTGAAGGGGGCCCCGGGACAGTTGACAGGGACTATGGCTACACCTTC. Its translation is CASSEGGPGTVDRDYGYTF.

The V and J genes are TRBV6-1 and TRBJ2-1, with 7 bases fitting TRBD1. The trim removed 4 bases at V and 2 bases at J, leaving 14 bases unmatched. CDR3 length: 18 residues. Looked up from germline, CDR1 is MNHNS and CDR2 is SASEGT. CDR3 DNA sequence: TGTGCCAGCAGTGGCCGGGACAGAGTCAGAGAACCCTACAATGAGCAGTTCTTC. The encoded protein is CASSGRDRVREPYNEQFF.

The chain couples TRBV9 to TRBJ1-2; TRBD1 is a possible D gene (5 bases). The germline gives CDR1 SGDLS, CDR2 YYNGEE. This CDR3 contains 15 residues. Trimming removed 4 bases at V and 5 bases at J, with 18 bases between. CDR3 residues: CASSPGGTDLYGYTF. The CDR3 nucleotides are TGTGCCAGCAGCCCAGGCGGGACCGACCTATATGGCTACACCTTC.

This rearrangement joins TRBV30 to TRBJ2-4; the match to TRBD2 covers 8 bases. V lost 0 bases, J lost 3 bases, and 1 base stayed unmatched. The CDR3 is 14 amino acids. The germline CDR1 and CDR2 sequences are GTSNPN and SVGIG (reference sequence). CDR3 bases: TGTGCCTGGAGTGTACGGGGGGGCAAAAACATTCAGTACTTC. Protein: CAWSVRGGKNIQYF.

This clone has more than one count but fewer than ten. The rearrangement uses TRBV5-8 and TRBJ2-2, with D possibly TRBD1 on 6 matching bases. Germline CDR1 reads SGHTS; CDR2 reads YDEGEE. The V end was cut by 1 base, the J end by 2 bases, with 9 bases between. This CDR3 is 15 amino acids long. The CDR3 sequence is CASSLWDTNTGELFF. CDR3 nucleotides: TGTGCCAGCAGCTTGTGGGACACCAACACCGGGGAGCTGTTTTTT.

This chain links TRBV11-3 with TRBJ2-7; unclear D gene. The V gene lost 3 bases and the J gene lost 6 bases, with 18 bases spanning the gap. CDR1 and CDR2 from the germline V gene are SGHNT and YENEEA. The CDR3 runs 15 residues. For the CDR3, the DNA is TGTGCCAGCAGCTTGCCCGGACCTCGGGCGTCCGAGCAGTACTTC. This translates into CASSLPGPRASEQYF.

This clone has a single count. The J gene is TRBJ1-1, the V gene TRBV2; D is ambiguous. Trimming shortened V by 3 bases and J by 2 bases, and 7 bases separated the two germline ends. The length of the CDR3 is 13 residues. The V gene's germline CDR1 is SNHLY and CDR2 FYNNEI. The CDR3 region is CASSENANTEAFF. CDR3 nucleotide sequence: TGTGCCAGCAGTGAGAATGCTAACACTGAAGCTTTCTTT.

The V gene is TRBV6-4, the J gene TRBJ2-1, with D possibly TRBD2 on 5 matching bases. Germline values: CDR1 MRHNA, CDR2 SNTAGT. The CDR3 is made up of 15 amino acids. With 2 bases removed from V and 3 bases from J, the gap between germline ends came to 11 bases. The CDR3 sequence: CASSDEAAGYNEQFF. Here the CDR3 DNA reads TGTGCCAGCAGTGACGAAGCGGCCGGCTACAATGAGCAGTTCTTC.

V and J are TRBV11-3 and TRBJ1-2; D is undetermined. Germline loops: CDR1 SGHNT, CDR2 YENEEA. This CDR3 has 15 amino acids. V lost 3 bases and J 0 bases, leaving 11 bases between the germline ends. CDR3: CASSLDGHSNYGYTF. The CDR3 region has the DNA TGTGCCAGCAGCTTGGACGGCCACTCTAACTATGGCTACACCTTC.